What follows are 14 T cell receptor beta chains derived from one specimen sequenced in a study of blood T cell repertoires in COVID-19 (dated by TCRdb to the early 2020s). The library was made by the immunoSEQ multiplex PCR assay. The clones in this table, taken by TCRdb from immuneACCESS, are in-frame only. Not every clone is retained; where verified, under half of the shortfall comes from an unresolved V gene, and the cause of the rest is unknown. In this sample the table shows more than 150,000 clones, approximately 79% of which occur a single time. Jointly, the top ten make up 17% of the sample. Sequenced input: peripheral blood. The source of these receptors is a man aged 55 to 70 with active or convalescent COVID-19.

The V and J genes are TRBV28 and TRBJ2-7, with TRBD1 as a possible D gene (6 bases). From germline, CDR1 is MDHEN and CDR2 SYDVKM. The CDR3 runs to 13 residues. V was cut by 8 bases and J by 5 bases, with 16 bases left in between. In DNA, the CDR3 is TGTGCCAGCTCTACGGGGACAACCCACGAGCAGTACTTC. It encodes CASSTGTTHEQYF.

The chain employs TRBV4-2 and TRBJ2-3; 7 nucleotides align to TRBD2. The CDR3 loop spans 16 amino acids. In germline, CDR1 is LGHNA, CDR2 YNFKEQ. With 3 bases clipped from V and 8 bases from J, the junction kept 14 bases outside the gene matches. CDR3 DNA: TGTGCCAGCAGCCAGACCCGAAGCGGGGTCCAGGGTACGCAGTATTTT. This codes for CASSQTRSGVQGTQYF.

The sample holds one count of this clone. In the same sample, other DNA sequences code for this CDR3. The CDR3 DNA is TGCAGCGTAAACAGGGGTCGGACTGAAGCTTTCTTT. Its translation: CSVNRGRTEAFF. The chain carries TRBV29-1 and TRBJ1-1, with 7 bases identical to TRBD1. From germline, CDR1 is SQVTM and CDR2 ANQGSEA. V lost 6 bases and J lost 5; bases outside the gene matches: 6. There are 12 residues in the CDR3.

A few counts support this clone. The chain couples TRBV19 to TRBJ1-1, with 10 positions matching TRBD1. The J segment lost 4 bases and the V segment lost 6 bases, leaving 2 bases of the junction unmatched. Germline values: CDR1 LNHDA, CDR2 SQIVND (reference sequence). The CDR3 runs to 13 residues. The CDR3 DNA is TGTGCCAGTAGAGGACAGGGGGGCACTGAAGCTTTCTTT. Residues: CASRGQGGTEAFF. Looking up the rest from reference TRBV19 and TRBJ1-1 gives the full variable domain: DGGITQSPKYLFRKEGQNVTLSCEQNLNHDAMYWYRQDPGQGLRLIYYSQIVNDFQKGDIAEGYSVSREKKESFPLTVTSAQKNPTAFYLCASRGQGGTEAFFGQGTRLTVV.

This clone was recorded only once. The CDR3 region has the DNA TGTGCCAGCAGCTTAATTGGGGGGGTCCTGACTAGCGGGAGCTCCTACAATGAGCAGTTCTTC. This gives the protein CASSLIGGVLTSGSSYNEQFF. The rearrangement uses TRBV7-3 and TRBJ2-1; TRBD2 agrees at 12 bases. Trimming took 1 base from V and 0 from J; bases not matched to a gene: 13. Looked up from germline, CDR1 is SGHTA and CDR2 is FQGTGA. CDR3 size: 21 residues.

This chain uses TRBV19 with TRBJ1-2, with D unresolved. CDR3 size: 13 residues. Germline CDR1 and CDR2: LNHDA and SQIVND (reference sequence). The V gene lost 3 bases and the J gene lost 4 bases, with 9 bases spanning the gap. CDR3 sequence: CASSINGVYGYTF. In DNA form, the CDR3 reads TGTGCCAGTAGTATCAACGGAGTCTATGGCTACACCTTC.

This chain connects TRBV11-3 to TRBJ2-3; TRBD2 agrees at 9 bases. Trimming cost V 5 bases and J 3 bases; bases outside gene matches: 6. The germline V gene encodes CDR1 SGHNT and CDR2 YENEEA. The CDR3 has 15 amino acids. In DNA, the CDR3 is TGTGCCAGCAGCCCAATAGCGGGAGATACAGATACGCAGTATTTT. Amino acids: CASSPIAGDTDTQYF.

V usage is TRBV28 and J usage is TRBJ2-1; 8 bases match TRBD2. Germline CDR1 is MDHEN and CDR2 is SYDVKM. V trimming: 5 bases; J trimming: 15 bases; junction bases outside the gene matches: 12. The CDR3 length is 13 residues. This CDR3 is CASSPRLGTSGFF. In DNA form, the CDR3 reads TGTGCCAGCAGTCCTAGACTAGGGACTAGTGGGTTCTTC. The full variable domain, with the rest looked up from reference TRBV28 and TRBJ2-1, is DVKVTQSSRYLVKRTGEKVFLECVQDMDHENMFWYRQDPGLGLRLIYFSYDVKMKEKGDIPEGYSVSREKKERFSLILESASTNQTSMYLCASSPRLGTSGFFGPGTRLTVL.

The chain has TRBV5-1 and TRBJ1-2; a possible D gene is TRBD1 (6 bases). The CDR3 spans 14 residues. Trimming removed 5 bases at V and 4 bases at J, with 15 bases between. The germline CDR1 and CDR2 sequences are SGHRS and YFSETQ. The chain's CDR3 is CASSFGQSIYGYTF. The CDR3 DNA reads as TGCGCCAGCAGTTTTGGACAGTCAATCTATGGCTACACCTTC.

V usage is TRBV27 and J usage is TRBJ2-7; a possible D gene is TRBD1 (5 bases). Trimming stripped 3 bases from V and 6 bases from J, with 9 bases between. This CDR3 is built from 12 residues. CDR1 and CDR2 (germline): MNHEY, SMNVEV (reference sequence). The CDR3 nucleotides read TGTGCCAGCAGTTTGCCAGGGCCCGAGCAGTACTTC. The encoded protein is CASSLPGPEQYF.

The genes are TRBV15 and TRBJ2-5; D perhaps matches TRBD1 (5 bases). V was cut by 1 base and J by 2 bases, with 14 bases left in between. Germline loops: CDR1 LNHNV, CDR2 YYDKDF (reference sequence). This CDR3 has 16 amino acids. The CDR3 sequence is CATSRGAGIGQETQYF. The CDR3 DNA reads TGTGCCACCAGCAGAGGGGCAGGGATTGGTCAAGAGACCCAGTACTTC.

The chain combines TRBV5-1 with TRBJ1-1; TRBD1 aligns across 7 bases. The germline V gene has CDR1 SGHRS and CDR2 YFSETQ. The CDR3 contains 14 residues. Trimming at V came to 4 bases and at J to 4 bases, leaving 7 bases not matched to a gene. The CDR3 nucleotides are TGCGCCAGCAGCGTCGAGGGGGCCGGCACTGAAGCTTTCTTT. Translated, it gives CASSVEGAGTEAFF. Supplemented by reference TRBV5-1 and TRBJ1-1, the full variable domain reads KAGVTQTPRYLIKTRGQQVTLSCSPISGHRSVSWYQQTPGQGLQFLFEYFSETQRNKGNFPGRFSGRQFSNSRSEMNVSTLELGDSALYLCASSVEGAGTEAFFGQGTRLTVV.

Concerning this clone: The junction and the germline gene differ at one end; a read error may be behind it. This same CDR3 is encoded by further DNA sequences in the sample. The chain couples TRBV5-5 to TRBJ2-3; TRBD2 aligns across 10 bases. The CDR3 has 16 amino acids. Looked up from germline, CDR1 is SGHKS and CDR2 is YYEKEE (reference sequence). CDR3 coding DNA: TGTGCCAGCAGCTTGGGGGCTAGCGGGAGTGGAGATACACAGTATTTT. Its translation: CASSLGASGSGDTQYF.

This clone was observed a few times. This chain links TRBV11-3 with TRBJ1-1; the match to TRBD1 covers 7 bases. Germline CDR1 SGHNT, CDR2 YENEEA. CDR3 length: 12 residues. Trimming took 5 bases from V and 7 from J; bases not matched to a gene: 4. In DNA form, the CDR3 reads TGTGCCAGCAGCCGCGGGACAGATGAAGCTTTCTTT. This codes for CASSRGTDEAFF.